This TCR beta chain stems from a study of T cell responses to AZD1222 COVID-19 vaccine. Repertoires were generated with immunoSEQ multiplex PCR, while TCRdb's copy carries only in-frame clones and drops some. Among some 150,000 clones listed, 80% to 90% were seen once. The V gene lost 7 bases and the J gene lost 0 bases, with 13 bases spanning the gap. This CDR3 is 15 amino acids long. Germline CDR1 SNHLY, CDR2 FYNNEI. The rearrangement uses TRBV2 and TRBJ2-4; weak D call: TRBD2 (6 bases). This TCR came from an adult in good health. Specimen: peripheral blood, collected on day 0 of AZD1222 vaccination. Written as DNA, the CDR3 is TGTGCCAGCAAGGAGGGTGGGTTAGCCAAAAACATTCAGTACTTC. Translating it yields CASKEGGLAKNIQYF.